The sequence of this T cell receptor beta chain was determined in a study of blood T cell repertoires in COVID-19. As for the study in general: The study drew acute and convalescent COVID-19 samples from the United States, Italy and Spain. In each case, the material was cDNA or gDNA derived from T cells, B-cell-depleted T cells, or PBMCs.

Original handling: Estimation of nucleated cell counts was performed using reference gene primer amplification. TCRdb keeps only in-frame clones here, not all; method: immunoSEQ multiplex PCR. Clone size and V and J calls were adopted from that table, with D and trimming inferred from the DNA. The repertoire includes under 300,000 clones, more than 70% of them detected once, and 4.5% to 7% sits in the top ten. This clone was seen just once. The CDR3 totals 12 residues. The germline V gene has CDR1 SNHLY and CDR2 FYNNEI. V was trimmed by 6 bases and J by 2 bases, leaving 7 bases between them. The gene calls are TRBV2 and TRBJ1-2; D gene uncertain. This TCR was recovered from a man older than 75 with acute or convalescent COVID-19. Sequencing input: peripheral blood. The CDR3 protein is CASSNSNYGYTF. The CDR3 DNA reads TGTGCCAGCAGCAACAGCAACTATGGCTACACCTTC.